This TCR beta chain appears in the sequencing data of a study of blood T cell repertoires in COVID-19. TCRdb's table, derived via immunoSEQ multiplex PCR, lists solely in-frame clones and lacks some. This table holds more than 200,000 clones, about 87% found once. Trimming cost V 0 bases and J 2 bases; bases outside gene matches: 1. Germline V gene lookup returns CDR1 KGHDR and CDR2 SFDVKD. CDR3 size: 16 residues. Source material: peripheral blood. The V gene is TRBV24-1, the J gene TRBJ2-1, with 9 bases identical to TRBD1. This TCR came from a woman in her sixties or seventies with COVID-19, enrolled during active disease. The CDR3 nucleotides read TGTGCCACCAGTGATTTGACAGGGGGCCCCTACAATGAGCAGTTCTTC. Translation gives CATSDLTGGPYNEQFF.